Shown below are 27 T cell receptor beta chains from a single sample sequenced in a study of vaccination and CD4 T cells after COVID-19. These receptors are not linked to any known antigen. Sequencing of the DNA from cultured CD4+ T cells was carried out with the Oncomine TCR Beta short-read assay. TCRdb ran MiXCR on the PCR reads and lists one entry per CDR3 protein. The repertoire has about 12,000 distinct CDR3 sequences, 61% of them found once; the top ten carry approximately 10%. The treatment denotes: approximately 9-day PBMC culture with coronavirus spike peptide pools or control peptides (ViraFEST assay). Specimen: CD4+ T cells from blood, cultured in vitro. The receptors stem from a human donor who had recovered from COVID-19.

V gene TRBV12-1 combines with J gene TRBJ2-1. TRBV12-1 is noted as a pseudogene. The CDR3 is made up of 9 amino acids. Written as DNA, the CDR3 is TGTGCCAGCAGCTCCCTTGAGTTCTTC. Translating it yields CASSSLEFF.

The V and J genes are TRBV6-5 and TRBJ2-7, with 8 bases matching TRBD2. The V gene's germline CDR1 is MNHEY and CDR2 SVGAGI. The CDR3 covers 16 residues. Losses at the gene ends were 2 bases for V and 0 bases for J; bases not matched to a gene: 6. CDR3 in amino acids: CASSYGAGGLSYEQYF. CDR3 sequence (DNA): TGTGCCAGCAGTTACGGGGCGGGGGGCCTCTCCTACGAGCAGTACTTC.

This clonotype was detected once. CDR3 bases: TGTGCCAGCAGCCCCCGTGGGGGCGGGAGTTTCTACGAGCAGTACTTC. Its protein is CASSPRGGGSFYEQYF. The chain carries TRBV11-2 and TRBJ2-7, with a tentative D call TRBD2 (7 bases). The CDR3 spans 16 residues. In germline, CDR1 is SGHAT, CDR2 FQNNGV. V was cut by 5 bases and J by 3 bases, with 20 bases left in between.

The J gene is TRBJ1-1, the V gene TRBV7-9, with D possibly TRBD1 on 5 matching bases. This CDR3 has 15 residues. V lost 1 base and J lost 6, with 15 bases in between. The germline gives CDR1 SEHNR, CDR2 FQNEAQ (reference sequence). CDR3 sequence (DNA): TGTGCCAGCAGCTTAGTGCCGGGGCATCGATCTGAAGCTTTCTTT. This codes for CASSLVPGHRSEAFF.

In this sample, this clonotype turned up a few times. This chain links TRBV12-3 or TRBV12-4 with TRBJ2-3; D gene unclear. V lost 3 bases, J lost 1 base, and 5 bases lay in between. The CDR3 has 13 amino acids. The CDR3 protein is CASSFEGTDTQYF. CDR3 nucleotide sequence: TGTGCCAGCAGTTTCGAGGGCACAGATACGCAGTATTTT.

The chain employs TRBV6-1 and TRBJ2-3, with TRBD1 matching over 9 bases. CDR3 length equals 17 residues. J gave up 0 bases and V 6 bases, and 10 bases lay outside the gene matches. Germline V gives CDR1 MNHNS, CDR2 SASEGT. The chain's CDR3 is CASSHETGGPSTDTQYF. Written as DNA, the CDR3 is TGTGCCAGCAGCCACGAAACAGGGGGCCCTAGCACAGATACGCAGTATTTT.

The chain has TRBV5-1 and TRBJ2-1, with unresolved D. This CDR3 spans 15 amino acids. Germline lookup yields CDR1 SGHRS and CDR2 YFSETQ. Trimming left V 4 bases short and J 2 bases short, with 13 bases between. CDR3 residues: CASSADSNAYNEQFF. In DNA, the CDR3 is TGCGCCAGCAGCGCAGACTCTAACGCCTACAATGAGCAGTTCTTC. Full variable domain (outside the CDR3, taken from reference TRBV5-1 and TRBJ2-1): KAGVTQTPRYLIKTRGQQVTLSCSPISGHRSVSWYQQTPGQGLQFLFEYFSETQRNKGNFPGRFSGRQFSNSRSEMNVSTLELGDSALYLCASSADSNAYNEQFFGPGTRLTVL.

The chain recombines TRBV18 with TRBJ2-7; D may correspond to TRBD1 or TRBD2 (5 bases each). V was shortened by 6 bases and J by 3 bases, with 12 bases between the two germline ends. The CDR3 extends over 13 amino acids. Germline values: CDR1 KGHSH, CDR2 LQKENI. CDR3 amino acids: CASSRRGDYEQYF. The CDR3 DNA reads as TGTGCCAGCTCTCGTCGAGGGGACTACGAGCAGTACTTC.

The chain recombines TRBV18 with TRBJ1-5, with TRBD1 matching 7 bases. Germline V gives CDR1 KGHSH, CDR2 LQKENI. The CDR3 is 13 amino acids. With V trimmed by 6 bases and J by 4 bases, 3 bases remained unmatched. Here the CDR3 reads CASSRDSNQPQHF. The DNA of the CDR3 is TGTGCCAGCTCGCGGGACAGTAATCAGCCCCAGCATTTT.

This clonotype has more than one count but fewer than ten. V is TRBV19 and J is TRBJ1-5, with TRBD1 matching 10 bases. V was pared by 4 bases and J by 4 bases, with 1 base of the junction left unmatched. Looked up from germline, CDR1 is LNHDA and CDR2 is SQIVND (reference sequence). This CDR3 spans 14 amino acids. CDR3 sequence: CASSRGQGNQPQHF. The CDR3 coding sequence is TGTGCCAGTAGTAGGGGACAGGGGAATCAGCCCCAGCATTTT.

This clonotype is labeled medium-sized. The rearrangement links TRBV6-1 to TRBJ2-7, with D tentatively TRBD2 (6 bases). Germline loops: CDR1 MNHNS, CDR2 SASEGT. The CDR3 has 15 amino acids. Trimming left V 6 bases short and J 9 bases short, with 24 bases between. The CDR3 DNA is TGTGCCAGCAGCCCATCCGGGGGATCCCTCCAAGGGCAGTACTTC. Residues: CASSPSGGSLQGQYF.

The J gene is TRBJ2-5, the V gene TRBV6-1; a possible D gene is TRBD1 (6 bases). Germline CDR1 is MNHNS and CDR2 is SASEGT. Trimming cost V 6 bases and J 4 bases, with 18 bases left between them. The CDR3 is 15 residues long. CDR3 sequence: CASSAGRGWGETQYF. In nucleotides, the CDR3 is TGTGCCAGCAGCGCAGGCAGGGGATGGGGAGAGACCCAGTACTTC.

This clonotype has more than one count but fewer than ten. CDR3 in amino acids: CASTNRGPSDDGTQYF. Here the CDR3 DNA reads TGTGCCAGCACCAATAGGGGGCCTAGCGATGACGGTACGCAGTATTTT. This chain joins TRBV11-2 and TRBJ2-3; the D gene is possibly TRBD1 (7 bases). Trimming cost V 7 bases and J 8 bases, with 25 bases left between them. The CDR3 totals 16 residues. Per the germline V gene, CDR1 is SGHAT and CDR2 is FQNNGV. The complete variable domain, with remaining parts taken from reference TRBV11-2 and TRBJ2-3, reads EAGVAQSPRYKIIEKRQSVAFWCNPISGHATLYWYQQILGQGPKLLIQFQNNGVVDDSQLPKDRFSAERLKGVDSTLKIQPAKLEDSAVYLCASTNRGPSDDGTQYFGPGTRLTVL.

V usage is TRBV20-1 and J usage is TRBJ1-5; 7 positions agree with TRBD1. Per germline, CDR1 DFQATT and CDR2 SNEGSKA (reference sequence). The V segment lost 4 bases and the J segment 4 bases; nucleotides outside the gene matches: 10. The CDR3 length is 15 residues. The CDR3 spells CSAITEGAANQPQHF. Here the CDR3 DNA reads TGCAGTGCTATTACTGAGGGGGCTGCGAATCAGCCCCAGCATTTT.

This clonotype has a handful of counts. This chain uses TRBV7-2 with TRBJ2-2; the match to TRBD2 covers 14 bases. V trimming: 5 bases; J trimming: 7 bases; junction bases outside the gene matches: 15. CDR3 size: 19 residues. Germline V gene lookup returns CDR1 SGHTA and CDR2 FQGNSA. The CDR3, as DNA: TGTGCCAGCAGCCCCCGACTAGCGGGAGGGCCTCTAGGGTTCGGGGAGCTGTTTTTT. Its translation is CASSPRLAGGPLGFGELFF.

By share, this clonotype counts as large. The rearrangement uses TRBV19 and TRBJ1-5; no clear D gene. The CDR3 totals 11 residues. The germline V gene has CDR1 LNHDA and CDR2 SQIVND (reference sequence). V was trimmed by 10 bases and J by 7 bases, leaving 11 bases between them. CDR3 DNA sequence: TGTGCCACCCGTAGTGGGCAGCCCCAGCATTTT. Amino acids: CATRSGQPQHF. The whole variable domain, remainder taken from reference TRBV19 and TRBJ1-5, is DGGITQSPKYLFRKEGQNVTLSCEQNLNHDAMYWYRQDPGQGLRLIYYSQIVNDFQKGDIAEGYSVSREKKESFPLTVTSAQKNPTAFYLCATRSGQPQHFGDGTRLSIL.

The chain joins TRBV12-3 or TRBV12-4 to TRBJ2-3, with a weak D call TRBD1 (6 bases). This CDR3 is 12 amino acids long. Deletions cut 6 bases from V and 7 bases from J, with 11 bases between. The CDR3 loop reads CASSYRVYTQYF. The CDR3, as DNA: TGTGCCAGCAGCTACAGGGTGTATACGCAGTATTTT.

Only one count was recorded for this clonotype. The DNA for the CDR3 is TGTGCCATCAGTGAGTCAGGGACTAGCGGGTCCTACGAGCAGTACTTC. Protein: CAISESGTSGSYEQYF. V usage is TRBV10-3 and J usage is TRBJ2-7; 12 bases line up with TRBD2. This CDR3 is 16 amino acids long. After removal of 0 bases from V and 1 base from J, the junction contained 1 base not matched to a gene. Per germline, CDR1 ENHRY and CDR2 SYGVKD.

The chain links TRBV6-2 or TRBV6-3 to TRBJ1-5; D remains ambiguous. CDR3 size: 12 residues. V was trimmed by 1 base and J by 11 bases, leaving 9 bases between them. The germline gives CDR1 MNHEY, CDR2 SVGEGT. CDR3 DNA: TGTGCCAGCAGTTACTTCCTCTCGGCCCAGCATTTT. This translates into CASSYFLSAQHF.

This rearrangement joins TRBV20-1 to TRBJ2-3; 7 bases are a match to TRBD1. The CDR3 spans 12 residues. Losses at the gene ends were 6 bases for V and 5 bases for J; bases not matched to a gene: 5. CDR1 DFQATT and CDR2 SNEGSKA come from the germline V gene (reference sequence). As DNA, the CDR3 is TGCAGTGCCAGCTACAGGGGAGATACGCAGTATTTT. Translating gives CSASYRGDTQYF.

The chain combines TRBV6-1 with TRBJ2-1; 9 nucleotides agree with TRBD2. This CDR3 spans 15 amino acids. The V and J ends lost 6 bases and 1 base, in that order; junction bases with no gene match: 4. Germline CDR1 reads MNHNS; CDR2 reads SASEGT. In nucleotides, the CDR3 is TGTGCCAGCAGGGGGAGCGGGGGGTCCTACAATGAGCAGTTCTTC. This encodes CASRGSGGSYNEQFF.

This chain connects TRBV2 to TRBJ2-2, with D perhaps TRBD2 (6 bases). Germline V CDR1 and CDR2: SNHLY, FYNNEI. This CDR3 is built from 16 residues. V dropped 7 bases and J dropped 3 bases, with 18 bases sitting between them. Here the CDR3 reads CASIFTSILDTGELFF. CDR3 bases: TGTGCCAGCATTTTTACTAGCATTTTGGACACCGGGGAGCTGTTTTTT.

This rearrangement joins TRBV20-1 to TRBJ2-7, with 8 bases lining up with TRBD2. This CDR3 comprises 13 residues. The V segment lost 2 bases and the J segment 6 bases; nucleotides outside the gene matches: 6. CDR1 and CDR2 (germline): DFQATT, SNEGSKA (reference sequence). CDR3 nucleotides: TGCAGTGCTAGAAAAGCTAGCGGGTCCGAGCAGTACTTC. It yields the protein CSARKASGSEQYF.

V and J are TRBV18 and TRBJ1-5, with 9 bases aligning to TRBD1. Germline CDR1 reads KGHSH; CDR2 reads LQKENI. After removal of 6 bases from V and 9 bases from J, the junction contained 12 bases not matched to a gene. CDR3 length equals 15 residues. The CDR3 region is CASSTVPGQGPPQHF. CDR3 nucleotide sequence: TGTGCCAGCTCTACCGTACCGGGACAGGGCCCGCCCCAGCATTTT.

The chain employs TRBV19 and TRBJ1-1; D gene unclear. The V end lost 2 bases, the J end lost 1 base, and 5 bases lay between the germline ends. This CDR3 is built from 13 residues. CDR1 is LNHDA and CDR2 is SQIVND in the germline V gene (reference sequence). The CDR3 loop is CASSITANTEAFF. The CDR3 nucleotides read TGTGCCAGTAGTATAACAGCGAACACTGAAGCTTTCTTT.

The chain links TRBV7-2 to TRBJ1-3; D not resolved. Deletions cut 4 bases from V and 9 bases from J, with 10 bases between. The CDR3 has 12 amino acids. From germline, CDR1 is SGHTA and CDR2 FQGNSA. The CDR3: CASSSTGRTIYF. The CDR3, as DNA: TGTGCCAGCAGCTCCACCGGGCGCACCATATATTTT.

This clonotype was counted once. The chain joins TRBV12-3 or TRBV12-4 to TRBJ2-1, with unresolved D. The CDR3 contains 11 residues. Trimming cost V 5 bases and J 4 bases, with 3 bases left between them. The DNA of the CDR3 is TGTGCCAGCAGTCAATACAATGAGCAGTTCTTC. This gives the protein CASSQYNEQFF.